Below, 30 T cell receptor beta chains from the same sample are listed, as sequenced in a study of T-cell memory formation after mild COVID-19. TCRdb re-derived calls from the 5' RACE reads in MiXCR, one entry per CDR3 protein. The data hold about 240,000 distinct CDR3 sequences, with more than 8% observed a single time. The sample comprised PBMCs or a T cell subset sorted from them (not recorded which). These receptors were collected from a man younger than 35 who had mild COVID-19 (a few samples of this study predate the infection). Cell type and time point are not known.

This clonotype was seen a few times. The chain recombines TRBV30 with TRBJ2-7; no clear D gene. From germline, CDR1 is GTSNPN and CDR2 SVGIG (reference sequence). The V end lost 4 bases, the J end lost 1 base, and 8 bases lay between the germline ends. This CDR3 contains 12 residues. The CDR3 protein is CAWIGDSYEQYF. CDR3 bases: TGTGCCTGGATCGGAGATTCCTACGAGCAGTACTTC. Using reference TRBV30 and TRBJ2-7 for the parts outside the CDR3, the full variable domain is SQTIHQWPATLVQPVGSPLSLECTVEGTSNPNLYWYRQAAGRGLQLLFYSVGIGQISSEVPQNLSASRPQDRQFILSSKKLLLSDSGFYLCAWIGDSYEQYFGPGTRLTVT.

J is TRBJ1-6 and V is TRBV4-3; D remains unclear. V dropped 0 bases and J dropped 5 bases, with 14 bases sitting between them. The length of the CDR3 is 17 residues. Germline values: CDR1 LGHNA, CDR2 YSLEER. The CDR3 here is CASSQDSQPMHNSPLHF. The CDR3 region has the DNA TGCGCCAGCAGCCAAGATAGTCAACCGATGCATAATTCACCCCTCCACTTT.

The chain has TRBV12-5 and TRBJ1-5; D is unclear. Germline V gene data show CDR1 as LGHNT and CDR2 as FRNRAP. V lost 6 bases to trimming and J lost 1 base, with 7 bases between them. CDR3 length equals 13 residues. The CDR3 sequence: CASGLGSNQPQHF. The DNA for the CDR3 is TGTGCTAGTGGCCTCGGGAGCAATCAGCCCCAGCATTTT.

The chain recombines TRBV7-2 with TRBJ1-5; D may be TRBD1 (5 bases). The V gene lost 5 bases and the J gene lost 6 bases, with 17 bases spanning the gap. The CDR3 spans 15 residues. Germline V gene sequence: CDR1 SGHTA, CDR2 FQGNSA. The CDR3 here is CASSQRQGEAQPQHF. The CDR3, as DNA: TGTGCCAGCAGCCAGAGGCAGGGAGAGGCTCAGCCCCAGCATTTT.

This clonotype has just a few counts. V usage is TRBV4-1 and J usage is TRBJ2-2; D gene unclear. The CDR3 runs to 15 residues. V lost 2 bases, J lost 6 bases, and 13 bases lay in between. From germline, CDR1 is MGHRA and CDR2 YSYEKL. The CDR3 sequence is CASSQSVARSGELFF. Here the CDR3 DNA reads TGCGCCAGCAGCCAAAGTGTTGCTCGGTCCGGGGAGCTGTTTTTT.

V and J are TRBV7-2 and TRBJ2-1; 9 nucleotides agree with TRBD1. The CDR3 has 14 amino acids. Germline V gene sequence: CDR1 SGHTA, CDR2 FQGNSA. With 8 bases clipped from V and 9 bases from J, the junction kept 11 bases outside the gene matches. This chain's CDR3 is CASHRDRVRGEQFF. The CDR3 bases are TGTGCCAGCCACCGGGACAGGGTTCGGGGTGAGCAGTTCTTC.

The chain carries TRBV12-3 or TRBV12-4 and TRBJ2-1; 10 bases map to TRBD2. The CDR3 extends over 14 amino acids. The J segment lost 3 bases and the V segment lost 8 bases, leaving 4 bases of the junction unmatched. The CDR3 spells CASGKRGGYNEQFF. CDR3 nucleotide sequence: TGTGCCAGCGGGAAGCGGGGGGGCTACAATGAGCAGTTCTTC.

The sample holds a few counts of this clonotype. The CDR3 bases are TGTGCCAGCAGCGCAAATAGCGGGGGGGCCGTGACCCAGTACTTC. This codes for CASSANSGGAVTQYF. This chain connects TRBV7-3 to TRBJ2-5, with 11 nucleotides matching TRBD2. The J segment lost 7 bases and the V segment lost 5 bases, leaving 9 bases of the junction unmatched. The CDR3 is 15 amino acids. Germline assignment: CDR1 SGHTA and CDR2 FQGTGA. The whole variable domain, filled in from reference TRBV7-3 and TRBJ2-5, reads GAGVSQTPSNKVTEKGKYVELRCDPISGHTALYWYRQSLGQGPEFLIYFQGTGAADDSGLPNDRFFAVRPEGSVSTLKIQRTERGDSAVYLCASSANSGGAVTQYFGPGTRLLVL.

V gene TRBV4-1 combines with J gene TRBJ2-3; D might be TRBD2 (7 bases). CDR1 is MGHRA, CDR2 YSYEKL, per germline. This CDR3 comprises 15 residues. The V end lost 3 bases, the J end lost 6 bases, and 16 bases lay between the germline ends. The CDR3 DNA sequence: TGCGCCAGCAGCCATGGGGGGGCCGGGAAGGATACGCAGTATTTT. It specifies CASSHGGAGKDTQYF.

The CDR3 here is CASSFRDRGVRGYTF. In DNA form, the CDR3 reads TGTGCCAGCAGCTTTCGGGACAGGGGAGTGAGAGGCTACACCTTC. This sequence joins TRBV7-2 and TRBJ1-2, with TRBD1 matching over 10 bases. CDR1 is SGHTA, CDR2 FQGNSA, per germline. J was trimmed by 8 bases and V by 3 bases; bases with no gene match: 9. The CDR3 sequence is 15 residues long.

This clonotype was found a few times. The chain is built from TRBV3-2 and TRBJ1-1; TRBD1, the D gene given by the table, was not confirmed from the DNA. TRBV3-2 is given as a pseudogene. The CDR3 is 16 amino acids. CDR3 DNA sequence: TGTGCCAGCAGCCAAGCTTGGCGGGGGGTGAACACTGAAGCTTTCTTT. Translating it yields CASSQAWRGVNTEAFF.

This clonotype showed up many times. The chain employs TRBV7-2 and TRBJ1-6; tentative D call: TRBD1 (5 bases). Between the trimmed V and J ends, which lost 4 bases and 13 bases, there was a span of 8 bases. The V gene's germline CDR1 is SGHTA and CDR2 FQGNSA. The CDR3 runs to 11 residues. The CDR3 DNA sequence: TGTGCCAGCAGCTCAGGGTTCCCCCTCCACTTT. Residues: CASSSGFPLHF.

The chain recombines TRBV21-1 with TRBJ2-1; TRBD1 is taken as the D call from the table, unchecked against the DNA. TRBV21-1 is listed as a pseudogene. The CDR3 contains 15 residues. The CDR3, as DNA: TGTGCCAGCAGCATGGGGCGGGGGACGGCAAATGAGCAGTTCTTC. Encoded protein: CASSMGRGTANEQFF.

This clonotype was seen a few times. The chain uses TRBV10-3 and TRBJ2-6; 8 nucleotides match TRBD2. After removal of 0 bases from V and 1 base from J, the junction contained 5 bases not matched to a gene. The CDR3 totals 18 residues. The V gene's germline CDR1 is ENHRY and CDR2 SYGVKD. CDR3 DNA sequence: TGTGCCATCAGTGAGTCCGGGACTAGTATATCTGGGGCCAACGTCCTGACTTTC. Translated: CAISESGTSISGANVLTF.

The table lists this clonotype with a few counts. This sequence joins TRBV4-3 and TRBJ1-5; 7 positions match TRBD1. The CDR3 totals 14 residues. The V gene end was trimmed by 3 bases and the J gene end by 3 bases; junction bases not matched to a gene: 2. Germline V gene sequence: CDR1 LGHNA, CDR2 YSLEER. Here the CDR3 DNA reads TGCGCCAGCAGCCAGGGACAGAACAATCAGCCCCAGCATTTT. This codes for CASSQGQNNQPQHF.

This clonotype has more than one count but fewer than ten. The chain recombines TRBV27 with TRBJ1-2, with D maybe TRBD1 (5 bases). With 6 bases removed from V and 2 bases from J, the gap between germline ends came to 10 bases. This CDR3 has 13 residues. Germline V CDR1 and CDR2: MNHEY, SMNVEV (reference sequence). The CDR3 sequence: CASSRQTNYGYTF. The DNA for the CDR3 is TGTGCCAGCAGCCGACAGACAAACTATGGCTACACCTTC.

This clonotype appeared once. The V and J genes are TRBV6-1 and TRBJ1-1, with TRBD1 identical over 9 bases. Germline lookup yields CDR1 MNHNS and CDR2 SASEGT. The CDR3 consists of 15 residues. V trimming: 0 bases; J trimming: 8 bases; junction bases outside the gene matches: 7. CDR3 amino acids: CASSEARGGTGEAFF. The CDR3 DNA reads TGTGCCAGCAGTGAAGCGCGGGGGGGGACAGGGGAAGCTTTCTTT.

The chain employs TRBV6-2 or TRBV6-3 and TRBJ2-5; D is uncertain. CDR3 length equals 13 residues. The germline V gene has CDR1 MNHEY and CDR2 SVGEGT. V lost 0 bases and J lost 2, with 4 bases in between. The CDR3 nucleotides are TGTGCCAGCAGTTACTCAGGGCAAGAGACCCAGTACTTC. This sequence encodes CASSYSGQETQYF.

This clonotype was observed at least ten times. The J gene is TRBJ2-4, the V gene TRBV7-2; D is uncertain. V shed 6 bases and J shed 0 bases, with 12 bases lying between them. Germline V CDR1 and CDR2: SGHTA, FQGNSA. The CDR3 consists of 15 residues. CDR3 coding DNA: TGTGCCAGCAGTTACCAGCCCTTAGCCAAAAACATTCAGTACTTC. This sequence encodes CASSYQPLAKNIQYF.

There are many counts of this clonotype. The V gene is TRBV5-1, the J gene TRBJ1-2; no clear D. The CDR3 loop spans 14 amino acids. Trimming left V 0 bases short and J 4 bases short, with 10 bases between. From germline, CDR1 is SGHRS and CDR2 YFSETQ. The CDR3 DNA reads as TGCGCCAGCAGCTTGGAAGGGCCCCTCTATGGCTACACCTTC. This gives the protein CASSLEGPLYGYTF.

The chain combines TRBV12-3 or TRBV12-4 with TRBJ2-5; 10 bases are a match to TRBD1. The V gene end was trimmed by 5 bases and the J gene end by 5 bases; junction bases not matched to a gene: 5. The CDR3 extends over 14 amino acids. The CDR3, as DNA: TGTGCCAGCAGTCCGGACAGGGGGTGGGAGACCCAGTACTTC. Protein: CASSPDRGWETQYF.

This chain joins TRBV5-1 and TRBJ2-7; 12 nucleotides agree with TRBD2. V shed 3 bases and J 3 bases; nucleotides not matched to a gene: 1. Germline V CDR1 and CDR2: SGHRS, YFSETQ. This CDR3 has 14 amino acids. Written as DNA, the CDR3 is TGCGCCAGCAGCTGGACTAGCGGGGACTACGAGCAGTACTTC. Translation: CASSWTSGDYEQYF.

The chain joins TRBV7-9 to TRBJ1-2; 7 bases align to TRBD1. This CDR3 has 14 residues. J was trimmed by 5 bases and V by 0 bases; bases with no gene match: 3. Per the germline V gene, CDR1 is SEHNR and CDR2 is FQNEAQ (reference sequence). This CDR3 reads CASSLAPTGYGYTF. Here the CDR3 DNA reads TGTGCCAGCAGCTTAGCACCGACAGGGTATGGCTACACCTTC. Drawing the rest from reference TRBV7-9 and TRBJ1-2, the complete variable domain is DTGVSQNPRHKITKRGQNVTFRCDPISEHNRLYWYRQTLGQGPEFLTYFQNEAQLEKSRLLSDRFSAERPKGSFSTLEIQRTEQGDSAMYLCASSLAPTGYGYTFGSGTRLTVV.

There are a few counts of this clonotype. V is TRBV5-1 and J is TRBJ2-1, with D possibly TRBD2 on 6 matching bases. Per germline, CDR1 SGHRS and CDR2 YFSETQ. CDR3 length equals 16 residues. V was cut by 4 bases and J by 3 bases, with 17 bases left in between. Written as DNA, the CDR3 is TGCGCCAGCAGCCCCCCGGGGGTCGCGGACTACAATGAGCAGTTCTTC. It codes for CASSPPGVADYNEQFF.

The rearrangement uses TRBV7-9 and TRBJ1-1; no clear D. Germline V gives CDR1 SEHNR, CDR2 FQNEAQ (reference sequence). The V end lost 5 bases, the J end lost 8 bases, and 9 bases lay between the germline ends. The CDR3 is 11 residues long. The CDR3 loop is CASSPAWEAFF. In DNA, the CDR3 is TGTGCCAGCAGCCCCGCCTGGGAAGCTTTCTTT.

The CDR3 loop is CASVRGQSYGYTF. CDR3 bases: TGTGCCAGCGTACGAGGACAGAGCTATGGCTACACCTTC. The chain uses TRBV6-1 and TRBJ1-2; possible D gene TRBD1, 6 bases. V was clipped by 8 bases and J by 4 bases, with 14 bases between them. The length of the CDR3 is 13 residues. Germline values: CDR1 MNHNS, CDR2 SASEGT.

This rearrangement joins TRBV27 to TRBJ2-7; D perhaps matches TRBD1 (5 bases). V was shortened by 4 bases and J by 4 bases, with 11 bases between the two germline ends. Germline CDR1 MNHEY, CDR2 SMNVEV (reference sequence). The CDR3 contains 13 residues. As DNA, the CDR3 is TGTGCCAGCAGTTCCAGGGTGGGATACGAGCAGTACGTC. This codes for CASSSRVGYEQYV.

This clonotype occurred a few times. CDR3 amino acids: CASSVLDTQYF. CDR3 sequence (DNA): TGTGCCAGCAGTGTGTTAGATACGCAGTATTTT. The chain employs TRBV2 and TRBJ2-3; unclear D gene. Germline CDR1 is SNHLY and CDR2 is FYNNEI. The germline V and J ends were trimmed by 4 bases and 5 bases, with 4 bases remaining between them. The CDR3 loop spans 11 amino acids. Combining the CDR3 with reference TRBV2 and TRBJ2-3 gives the whole variable domain EPEVTQTPSHQVTQMGQEVILRCVPISNHLYFYWYRQILGQKVEFLVSFYNNEISEKSEIFDDQFSVERPDGSNFTLKIRSTKLEDSAMYFCASSVLDTQYFGPGTRLTVL.

This clonotype turned up a few times. The CDR3 loop is CASSPKPDRVDGYTF. The CDR3 nucleotides read TGCGCCAGCAGCCCGAAACCGGACAGGGTAGATGGCTACACCTTC. The rearrangement links TRBV4-3 to TRBJ1-2; TRBD1 matches at 8 bases. Germline V gene lookup returns CDR1 LGHNA and CDR2 YSLEER. J was trimmed by 6 bases and V by 4 bases; bases with no gene match: 10. The CDR3 consists of 15 residues.

This clonotype occurred many times. The chain recombines TRBV5-1 with TRBJ2-4, with D tentatively TRBD2 (5 bases). The CDR3 is 15 amino acids. Per germline, CDR1 SGHRS and CDR2 YFSETQ. V was pared by 3 bases and J by 0 bases, with 10 bases between. The CDR3: CASSSGLLAKNIQYF. DNA of the CDR3: TGCGCCAGCAGCTCCGGACTCCTAGCCAAAAACATTCAGTACTTC.